This T cell receptor (beta chain) appears in the sequencing data of a study of shared clonotypes between healthy human individuals. Across the study: Per-donor plates numbered three CD4 naive, three CD4 memory, two CD8 naive and one CD8 memory.

The authors distributed each subset's genomic DNA evenly over several immunoSEQ plates. An approximately 180 ng quantity of DNA, roughly 32,000 T cell genomes, went into the sorted-subset replicate PCRs. The repertoire was sequenced with immunoSEQ multiplex PCR; TCRdb's copy has only in-frame clones and lacks some. The sample has about 700,000 clones, 92% seen once. Study-level results: Generation probabilities of non-shared clonotypes were lower (relative to those shared by all four donors).

As defined, naive CD8 cells were CD45RO-negative and positively selected for CCR7, with terminally differentiated effector memory CD45RA+ cells excluded. As for this clone: Its antigen is undetermined.

The sequence was collected from a man aged 30-40 years in good health. The sequenced material came from naive CD8+ T cells sorted from blood.

The DNA for the CDR3 is TGTGCCAGCGGTGGGGACTTGGGACAGCCTTACGAGCAGTACTTC. This translates into CASGGDLGQPYEQYF. The chain links TRBV28 to TRBJ2-7, with D possibly TRBD1 on 7 matching bases. V lost 8 bases, J lost 4 bases, and 21 bases lay in between. The V gene's germline CDR1 is MDHEN and CDR2 SYDVKM. This CDR3 is 15 amino acids long.